The 25 T cell receptor beta chains given below trace back to one sample, sequenced in a study of blood T cell repertoires in COVID-19. TCRdb keeps only in-frame clones here, not all; method: immunoSEQ multiplex PCR. The sample includes over 150,000 clones, around nine tenths of them seen just once. Sequenced input: peripheral blood. Every receptor here comes from a man in his fifties with COVID-19, enrolled during active disease.

The chain has TRBV6-4 and TRBJ1-6; 7 nucleotides agree with TRBD1. This CDR3 is built from 16 residues. Germline CDR1 is MRHNA and CDR2 is SNTAGT. V trimming: 2 bases; J trimming: 7 bases; junction bases outside the gene matches: 8. This CDR3 reads CASSDGTTGLNSPLHF. The CDR3 bases are TGTGCCAGCAGTGACGGGACGACAGGGCTGAATTCACCCCTCCACTTT.

This chain uses TRBV5-1 with TRBJ2-3; 7 nucleotides agree with TRBD2. CDR1 and CDR2 from the germline V gene are SGHRS and YFSETQ. The CDR3 spans 16 residues. The V gene end was trimmed by 4 bases and the J gene end by 3 bases; junction bases not matched to a gene: 11. Here the CDR3 DNA reads TGCGCCAGCAGCCCGAGAGGCGGGAGAGGAACAGATACGCAGTATTTT. Protein product: CASSPRGGRGTDTQYF.

V is TRBV7-9 and J is TRBJ1-4; possibly TRBD1 for D (6 bases). V was pared by 4 bases and J by 1 base, with 16 bases between. Germline V gene data show CDR1 as SEHNR and CDR2 as FQNEAQ (reference sequence). The CDR3 covers 17 residues. CDR3 coding DNA: TGTGCCAGCAGCTCACGACAGAAACAGGGAACTAATGAAAAACTGTTTTTT. The encoded protein is CASSSRQKQGTNEKLFF.

The V call is TRBV7-9, the J call TRBJ1-6; 7 bases agree with TRBD1. The ends lost 5 bases at V and 10 bases at J; junction bases unmatched: 8. CDR1 and CDR2 from the germline V gene are SEHNR and FQNEAQ (reference sequence). The length of the CDR3 is 14 residues. CDR3 protein: CASSRQGGRSPLHF. The CDR3 region has the DNA TGTGCCAGCAGCCGACAGGGAGGCAGATCACCCCTCCACTTT.

The chain employs TRBV11-2 and TRBJ2-7; 11 bases are a match to TRBD1. V shed 0 bases and J 3 bases; nucleotides not matched to a gene: 1. CDR3 size: 15 residues. Germline CDR1 reads SGHAT; CDR2 reads FQNNGV. The CDR3 bases are TGTGCCAGCAGCTTAGAGGACAGGGGGCTCTACGAGCAGTACTTC. Protein: CASSLEDRGLYEQYF.

The genes are TRBV12-3 or TRBV12-4 and TRBJ1-5; maybe TRBD1 (5 bases). The CDR3 consists of 13 residues. V lost 6 bases and J 6 bases, leaving 12 bases between the germline ends. The CDR3 sequence is CASSTSGFQPQHF. The CDR3 DNA sequence: TGTGCCAGCAGCACCTCAGGGTTTCAGCCCCAGCATTTT.

The count of this clone is one. This chain joins TRBV5-1 and TRBJ2-3, with TRBD2 matching 10 bases. Germline values: CDR1 SGHRS, CDR2 YFSETQ. The CDR3 consists of 16 residues. The V segment lost 2 bases and the J segment 1 base; nucleotides outside the gene matches: 4. This chain's CDR3 is CASSLNLAGGTDTQYF. As DNA, the CDR3 is TGCGCCAGCAGCTTAAATCTAGCGGGGGGCACAGATACGCAGTATTTT.

This sequence joins TRBV9 and TRBJ2-7; TRBD1 matches at 10 bases. CDR3 length: 14 residues. After removal of 3 bases from V and 6 bases from J, the junction contained 6 bases not matched to a gene. Germline assignment: CDR1 SGDLS and CDR2 YYNGEE. CDR3 region: CASSAQTGGGEQYF. DNA for the CDR3: TGTGCCAGCAGCGCCCAGACAGGGGGCGGCGAGCAGTACTTC.

V gene TRBV6-5 combines with J gene TRBJ2-2; D may be TRBD2 (6 bases). Trimming left V 6 bases short and J 5 bases short, with 10 bases between. Germline V gene data show CDR1 as MNHEY and CDR2 as SVGAGI. CDR3 length equals 13 residues. The chain's CDR3 is CASSNRETGELFF. CDR3 bases: TGTGCCAGCAGCAACCGGGAGACCGGGGAGCTGTTTTTT.

The chain employs TRBV18 and TRBJ2-7; maybe TRBD1 (5 bases). Trimming took off 3 bases at V and 0 bases at J, with 9 bases between the two ends. Germline V gene data show CDR1 as KGHSH and CDR2 as LQKENI. CDR3 size: 14 residues. CDR3 residues: CASSPGHPSYEQYF. CDR3 coding DNA: TGTGCCAGCTCACCGGGGCATCCCTCCTACGAGCAGTACTTC.

The gene calls are TRBV5-6 and TRBJ2-1; D is uncertain. The V gene's germline CDR1 is SGHDT and CDR2 YYEEEE. V was cut by 7 bases and J by 10 bases, with 12 bases left in between. This CDR3 contains 11 residues. CDR3 coding DNA: TGTGCCAGCGGTCGGCAGGCGGAGCAGTTCTTC. Residues: CASGRQAEQFF.

This rearrangement joins TRBV29-1 to TRBJ2-1; TRBD2 matches 7 bases. V was clipped by 4 bases and J by 7 bases; unmatched bases: 7. Germline-derived CDR1 and CDR2 are SQVTM and ANQGSEA. CDR3 length: 13 residues. The CDR3 DNA reads TGCAGCGTTGGGGGGGGATGGGAGAATGAGCAGTTCTTC. The encoded protein is CSVGGGWENEQFF.

The V call is TRBV18, the J call TRBJ2-3, with 9 bases aligning to TRBD2. The CDR3 consists of 15 residues. CDR1 is KGHSH and CDR2 is LQKENI in the germline V gene. The V segment lost 5 bases and the J segment 3 bases; nucleotides outside the gene matches: 6. DNA for the CDR3: TGTGCCAGCTCAAGTAGCGGGAGCTGGACAGATACGCAGTATTTT. Encoded protein: CASSSSGSWTDTQYF.

The chain is built from TRBV5-1 and TRBJ1-6; TRBD1 is a possible D gene (6 bases). This CDR3 spans 15 amino acids. V lost 4 bases and J 7 bases, leaving 15 bases between the germline ends. CDR1 is SGHRS and CDR2 is YFSETQ in the germline V gene. The CDR3 sequence: CASSMTGLGNSPLHF. The CDR3 nucleotides read TGCGCCAGCAGCATGACAGGTCTGGGAAATTCACCCCTCCACTTT.

The V and J genes are TRBV27 and TRBJ2-7, with TRBD1 matching 11 bases. After removal of 6 bases from V and 2 bases from J, the junction contained 3 bases not matched to a gene. Germline CDR1 MNHEY, CDR2 SMNVEV (reference sequence). The CDR3 length is 14 residues. The CDR3 DNA follows: TGTGCCAGCAGCTCGGGACAGGGGGCCTACGAGCAGTACTTC. Translating it yields CASSSGQGAYEQYF.

The V call is TRBV5-1, the J call TRBJ1-5; D is possibly TRBD1 (5 bases). V lost 0 bases and J lost 2, with 18 bases in between. Germline V gene sequence: CDR1 SGHRS, CDR2 YFSETQ. The CDR3 sequence is 18 residues long. The CDR3: CASSLDGTGGGGNQPQHF. The CDR3 DNA reads as TGCGCCAGCAGCTTGGACGGGACCGGGGGGGGAGGCAATCAGCCCCAGCATTTT.

This clone has only one observation. The rearrangement joins TRBV28 to TRBJ1-6; 9 bases are a match to TRBD1. V shed 7 bases and J 4 bases; nucleotides not matched to a gene: 8. Germline assignment: CDR1 MDHEN and CDR2 SYDVKM. The CDR3 has 16 amino acids. In DNA, the CDR3 is TGTGCCAGCACCCTGGGACAGGGCGCATATAATTCACCCCTCCACTTT. It yields the protein CASTLGQGAYNSPLHF.

The J gene is TRBJ2-3, the V gene TRBV7-9; tentatively, D is TRBD1 (5 bases). Germline lookup yields CDR1 SEHNR and CDR2 FQNEAQ (reference sequence). Trimming left V 8 bases short and J 5 bases short, with 14 bases between. The CDR3 spans 13 residues. The CDR3: CASGDSLGDTQYF. CDR3 in DNA: TGTGCCAGCGGAGACAGCTTAGGAGATACGCAGTATTTT.

This chain connects TRBV7-9 to TRBJ2-7; 9 bases map to TRBD1. CDR1 SEHNR and CDR2 FQNEAQ come from the germline V gene (reference sequence). V shed 5 bases and J 6 bases; nucleotides not matched to a gene: 8. The CDR3 covers 14 residues. The CDR3 spells CASSRDREWAEQYF. For the CDR3, the DNA is TGTGCCAGCAGCAGGGACAGGGAGTGGGCCGAGCAGTACTTC.

This chain uses TRBV4-1 with TRBJ1-5, with D unresolved. Between the trimmed V and J ends, which lost 2 bases and 0 bases, there was a span of 8 bases. CDR3 size: 15 residues. Germline CDR1 reads MGHRA; CDR2 reads YSYEKL. This CDR3 is CASSQWSDSNQPQHF. CDR3 sequence (DNA): TGCGCCAGCAGCCAATGGTCAGATAGCAATCAGCCCCAGCATTTT.

The gene calls are TRBV13 and TRBJ2-3; 14 bases are a match to TRBD2. Germline V lookup: CDR1 PRHDT, CDR2 FYEKMQ (reference sequence). CDR3 size: 19 residues. The junction had 12 bases not matched to a gene; V was cut back by 5 bases and J by 2 bases. DNA of the CDR3: TGTGCCAGCAGCGGGCAAAGACTAGCGGGGGGGCAGGACACAGATACGCAGTATTTT. This encodes CASSGQRLAGGQDTDTQYF.

CDR3 sequence (DNA): TGTGCCAGCAGCCCCCACGGTGGTAGCGGGAGCAATGAGCAGTTCTTC. Protein: CASSPHGGSGSNEQFF. This chain connects TRBV7-3 to TRBJ2-1, with 9 bases aligning to TRBD2. The germline CDR1 and CDR2 sequences are SGHTA and FQGTGA. The V segment lost 5 bases and the J segment 6 bases; nucleotides outside the gene matches: 11. There are 16 residues in the CDR3.

The genes are TRBV6-2 or TRBV6-3 and TRBJ1-1; D is ambiguous. Germline V gene sequence: CDR1 MNHEY, CDR2 SVGEGT. The CDR3 is made up of 14 amino acids. V dropped 6 bases and J dropped 4 bases, with 15 bases sitting between them. CDR3 amino acids: CASSRRTGSTEAFF. For the CDR3, the DNA is TGTGCCAGCAGCCGGCGGACGGGGAGCACTGAAGCTTTCTTT.

Only a few counts were recorded for this clone. The CDR3 DNA reads TGTGCCAGCAGCCTGACGGGGGGGCTCACTGAAGCTTTCTTT. This codes for CASSLTGGLTEAFF. This rearrangement joins TRBV5-8 to TRBJ1-1, with D tentatively TRBD1 (6 bases). Germline lookup yields CDR1 SGHTS and CDR2 YDEGEE. This CDR3 region has 14 residues. With 4 bases removed from V and 4 bases from J, the gap between germline ends came to 14 bases.

This chain joins TRBV28 and TRBJ2-7, with a possible D match to TRBD1 (6 bases). CDR1 and CDR2 (germline): MDHEN, SYDVKM. Trimming removed 6 bases at V and 2 bases at J, with 11 bases between. CDR3 length equals 13 residues. The CDR3: CASRGGRPYEQYF. In nucleotides, the CDR3 is TGTGCCAGCAGAGGGGGAAGACCCTACGAGCAGTACTTC.